This T cell receptor (beta chain) was captured in a study of human T cells and chemical hapten exposure. This clonotype has more than one count but fewer than ten. Time point given: patch test 1, 2 weeks after DPC sensitization. Indicated treatment: therapeutic diphenylcyclopropenone sensitization with weekly scalp DPC. Germline assignment: CDR1 MNHEY and CDR2 SVGEGT. This CDR3 region has 15 residues. The trim removed 4 bases at V and 0 bases at J, leaving 6 bases unmatched. TCRdb redid the calling of the RACE reads with MiXCR, one entry per CDR3 protein. This sample yields 75,000 to 100,000 distinct CDR3 sequences, of which roughly 12% are seen a single time; approximately 2.1% belongs to the top ten.

The chain carries TRBV6-2 or TRBV6-3 and TRBJ2-7; 7 bases map to TRBD2. This TCR was sampled from a woman aged 40 to 50 with alopecia areata. Some clones in this sample may be carry-over from other donors' samples. Source: whole blood, taken in connection with sensitization to the hapten diphenylcyclopropenone (DPC). The CDR3 DNA reads as TGTGCCAGCAGTTGGGTCGGCGGGAGCTCCTACGAGCAGTACTTC. It is translated as CASSWVGGSSYEQYF.